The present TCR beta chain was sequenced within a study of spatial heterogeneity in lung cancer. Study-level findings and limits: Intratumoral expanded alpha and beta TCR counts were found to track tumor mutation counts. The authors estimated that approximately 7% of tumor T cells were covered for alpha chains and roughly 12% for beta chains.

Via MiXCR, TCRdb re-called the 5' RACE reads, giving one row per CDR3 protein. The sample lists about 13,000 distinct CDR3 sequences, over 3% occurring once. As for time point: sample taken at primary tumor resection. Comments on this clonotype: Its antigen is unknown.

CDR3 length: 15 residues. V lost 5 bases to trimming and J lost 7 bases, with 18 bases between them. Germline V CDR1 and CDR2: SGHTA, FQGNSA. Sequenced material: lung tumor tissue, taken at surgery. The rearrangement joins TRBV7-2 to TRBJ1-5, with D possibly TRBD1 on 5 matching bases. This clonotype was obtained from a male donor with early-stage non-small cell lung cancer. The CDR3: CASSAERGLRQPQHF. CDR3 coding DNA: TGTGCCAGCAGCGCTGAGAGGGGCTTGAGACAGCCCCAGCATTTT.